Each of the 3 T cell receptor beta chains below was sequenced from the same sample in a study of EBV T-cell therapy then PD-1 blockade in nasopharyngeal carcinoma. Data came from immunoSEQ multiplex PCR; TCRdb stores just in-frame clones and leaves some out. The sample records about 23,000 clones, approximately 84% being singletons. Treatment described: AdE1-LMPpoly-expanded autologous EBV-specific T-cell therapy followed by anti-PD-1 nivolumab. These TCRs are of unknown antigen specificity. The input for sequencing was CD8+ T cells from blood, taken at roughly day 61 from a patient whose treatment included autologous EBV-specific T cells and nivolumab. The origin of the receptors is a man in his forties or fifties with nasopharyngeal carcinoma.

The chain couples TRBV7-8 to TRBJ2-7, with a weak D call TRBD1 (5 bases). The ends were cut back, 1 base at V and 3 bases at J, with 10 bases in the middle. From germline, CDR1 is SGHVS and CDR2 FQNEAQ. CDR3 length: 14 amino acids. Written as DNA, the CDR3 is TGTGCCAGCAGCTTAGGGGGCAGTGTCTACGAGCAGTACTTC. It yields the protein CASSLGGSVYEQYF. The entire variable domain, with the rest obtained from reference TRBV7-8 and TRBJ2-7, is as follows: GAGVSQSPRYKVAKRGQDVALRCDPISGHVSLFWYQQALGQGPEFLTYFQNEAQLDKSGLPSDRFFAERPEGSVSTLKIQRTQQEDSAVYLCASSLGGSVYEQYFGPGTRLTVT.

The chain carries TRBV27 and TRBJ1-2; D is unresolved. Germline CDR1 MNHEY, CDR2 SMNVEV (reference sequence). The CDR3 is made up of 16 amino acids. V gave up 3 bases and J gave up 6 bases, with 20 bases separating them. CDR3 protein: CASSFRPVLNSDGYTF. In DNA, the CDR3 is TGTGCCAGCAGTTTTCGCCCGGTTCTTAATTCGGATGGCTACACCTTC.

This clone was seen more than once but under ten times. The chain couples TRBV18 to TRBJ1-2; the match to TRBD1 covers 8 bases. Germline CDR1 is KGHSH and CDR2 is LQKENI. This CDR3 has 15 amino acids. The ends lost 3 bases at V and 6 bases at J; junction bases unmatched: 9. The CDR3 sequence is CASSPPTGVLDGYTF. The CDR3 nucleotides are TGTGCCAGCTCACCTCCGACAGGGGTATTGGATGGCTACACCTTC.